The present entry profiles one TCR beta chain with its context. CDR3 size: 22 residues. The entry originates in a study of blood T cell repertoires in COVID-19. About the research overall: COVID-19 samples collected from the United States, Italy and Spain covered acute and convalescent phases. Nucleic acid was either cDNA or gDNA, and it came from T cells, B-cell-depleted T cells, or PBMCs.

Original processing notes: By means of reference gene primer amplification, nucleated cell counts were estimated. Some clones are missing from TCRdb's copy, which holds only in-frame ones; the method was immunoSEQ multiplex PCR. V and J calls and clone size are copied from that table; D and trimming were computed from the DNA. The table records about 200,000 clones, 70% to 85% of them present only once. The source is a human donor in a cohort sampled during active COVID-19. Sequenced input: peripheral blood. V is TRBV21-1 and J is TRBJ2-7; the table's D call, TRBD1, was not checked against the DNA. TRBV21-1 has pseudogene status. The CDR3 DNA follows: TGTGCCAGCAGCAAATGGGCAGGGGGATTTACAACCCCAAAGAAAGAAGAATACGAGCAGTACTTC. Translated: CASSKWAGGFTTPKKEEYEQYF.